This T cell receptor (beta chain) was captured in a study of T cells in Graves' hyperthyroidism and ophthalmopathy. Study as a whole: Peripheral blood was collected at initial diagnosis, before any treatment.

RNA transcripts provided the source from which TCR beta CDR3 regions were amplified. Using the HTBI primer set, a first-round RT-PCR was run on the TCR CDR3. TCRdb re-analysed the multiplex PCR reads in MiXCR, keeping a single row per CDR3 protein. The sample consists of 360,000 or so distinct CDR3 sequences, about 15% of them appearing once. In the case of this clonotype: Its antigen is still unknown.

Whole-study findings and limits: Most thyroid clonotypes expanded above 0.001 appeared in blood too.

It was uncontrolled infection, other autoimmune disease, pregnancy or lactation that excluded patients. Diagnosis relied on clinical symptoms, serum thyroxine and TRAb, thyroid ultrasound and orbital computed tomography. Sequencing was performed on blood. The clonotype was recovered from a woman aged 55-70 years with Graves' ophthalmopathy.

The CDR3 spells CASRRRLGGANVLTF. CDR3 in DNA: TGTGCCAGCAGACGGCGGTTGGGGGGGGCCAACGTCCTGACTTTC. This chain links TRBV6-1 with TRBJ2-6; D uncertain. The CDR3 runs 15 residues. Germline CDR1 reads MNHNS; CDR2 reads SASEGT. The V end was cut by 6 bases, the J end by 4 bases, with 13 bases between.